This TCR beta chain comes out of a study of blood T cell repertoires in COVID-19. Study-level background: The origin of the acute and convalescent COVID-19 samples was the United States, Italy and Spain. In each case, the material was cDNA or gDNA derived from T cells, B-cell-depleted T cells, or PBMCs.

The assay was immunoSEQ multiplex PCR, and TCRdb's table has in-frame clones only and misses some. This table holds around 30,000 clones, about 89% found once. Trimming pared 2 bases from V and 3 bases from J, leaving 3 bases between. The germline CDR1 and CDR2 sequences are SGHDT and YYEEEE. CDR3 length equals 11 residues. Sequences were obtained from peripheral blood. The receptor was isolated from a man between 65 and 85 years old with active COVID-19. The J gene is TRBJ2-7, the V gene TRBV5-6; D call uncertain. As DNA, the CDR3 is TGTGCCAGCAGCTTCCTCTACGAGCAGTACTTC. Residues: CASSFLYEQYF. The complete variable domain, with remaining parts taken from reference TRBV5-6 and TRBJ2-7, reads DAGVTQSPTHLIKTRGQQVTLRCSPKSGHDTVSWYQQALGQGPQFIFQYYEEEERQRGNFPDRFSGHQFPNYSSELNVNALLLGDSALYLCASSFLYEQYFGPGTRLTVT.